Described below is a single TCR beta chain sequence and its context. Deletions cut 3 bases from V and 3 bases from J, with 10 bases between. CDR3 length: 13 residues. The V gene's germline CDR1 is SGHNT and CDR2 YYREEE (reference sequence). The data were taken from a study of technical replicates of blood from several donors. Assay: immunoSEQ multiplex PCR; the TCRdb copy retains only in-frame clones and omits some. The sample yields around 60,000 clones, nearly 95% seen once. The sequence came from a human donor in good health. Some clones in this sample may be carry-over from other donors' samples. Sequenced: PBMCs. The rearrangement joins TRBV5-4 to TRBJ2-7, with no clear D. CDR3 in DNA: TGTGCCAGCAGCTCGGGTCCCAGCTACGAGCAGTACTTC. Encoded protein: CASSSGPSYEQYF.